This TCR beta chain was observed in a study of T cells in Graves' hyperthyroidism and ophthalmopathy (dated by TCRdb to about 2019). Notes on the research overall: Peripheral blood samples were taken at initial diagnosis, before any treatment was given. A discovery cohort of roughly 96 patients, approximately 44 with Graves' ophthalmopathy and 57 with stable Graves' hyperthyroidism, was used to find distinguishing TCR V-J signatures. Prospective prediction of ophthalmopathy was tested in an independent validation cohort consisting of fewer than 20 hyperthyroidism patients and over 15 patients who later progressed to ophthalmopathy. For training and testing, the 100 or so patients in the discovery cohort were randomly divided in a 7:3 ratio. In addition, the study compared T-cell repertoires in thyroid tissue and in blood from several Graves' hyperthyroidism patients. Following sampling, methimazole starting at 30 mg daily was given to hyperthyroidism patients, and high-dose intravenous methylprednisolone was given to ophthalmopathy patients. According to the paper, TCR Vbeta CDR3 sequencing was carried out on over 130 peripheral blood samples, which came from 40 to 45 ophthalmopathy, 75 to 80 hyperthyroidism and 17 progressor patients.

The sample holds many counts of this clonotype. No antigen is known for it. Base qualities are not recorded, but no much larger clone differs from it by a single base. The hyperthyroidism patients were between 18 and 65 years old and newly diagnosed, with a disease duration of less than 2 months. Patients with uncontrolled infections, other autoimmune diseases, pregnancy or lactation were excluded. Diagnoses were based on clinical symptoms, serum thyroxine and TRAb, thyroid ultrasound and orbital computed tomography. For progressor patients, blood was drawn at the first diagnosis of hyperthyroidism, before any ophthalmopathy symptoms had appeared. Ficoll-Paque density gradient centrifugation was used to isolate PBMCs from about 10 ml of fresh peripheral blood. Progressor patients were initially diagnosed with Graves' hyperthyroidism and developed ophthalmopathy during follow-up. Total RNA was extracted using Trizol reagent, and RNA quality was assessed on an Agilent 2100 Bioanalyzer.

The germline V and J ends show losses of 5 bases and 3 bases respectively, and no gene match explains 7 bases of the junction. In the germline V gene, CDR1 corresponds to SGHTA and CDR2 to FQGTGA. The CDR3 runs 15 residues from the cysteine to the phenylalanine. The only DNA kept is the CDR3, 45 bases in frame from the first base. Points the paper makes about the study in general: A model built on a 13 V-J signature distinguished ophthalmopathy from stable hyperthyroidism, reaching over 85% sensitivity and around 81% specificity in cross-validation and 80%/75% in testing. Most expanded thyroid clonotypes (frequency above 0.001) were also found in blood, which suggests that blood repertoires may mirror thyroid immune responses. In validation, the model predicted progression to ophthalmopathy a median of roughly 6.1 months before onset, with about 64% sensitivity and about 75% specificity. No statistical method was used to set the sample size in advance, and investigators knew the group allocation.

TCR beta CDR3 regions were amplified from RNA transcripts. The first round of RT-PCR for the TCR CDR3 was performed with the HTBI primer set and the Qiagen OneStep RT-PCR kit. The libraries were constructed in a second round of multiplex PCR and then size-selected and purified. The libraries were sequenced on an Illumina HiSeq2000 using paired-end 100 bp reads. The published analysis was carried out like this. SOAPnuke was used to process the raw data, removing reads that contained adapters or uncalled bases, had a mean Phred below 15, or lacked an exact match to the constant primer or identifier. COPE v1.2.5 was used to merge the high-quality paired reads, and each unique nucleotide sequence was defined as a clonotype. Clonotypes were aligned to IMGT TRBV, TRBD and TRBJ reference segments using MiTCR v1.1. Only V-J combinations with frequency above 0.0001, covering roughly 99% of repertoires, were analysed. The TCS score was defined as F50 (clonal expansion) divided by E x V (chaos), with BLOSUM62-based TCRdist calculated between CDR3 peptides within each V-J. Welch's t-statistics and random forest reduced around 520 V-J features to fewer than 15, which were used in a naive Bayes classifier (R e1071). The public reads were reprocessed in TCRdb via fastp at Q25 and MiXCR, keeping in-frame beta chains. Here each entry gathers all rows of one CDR3 protein and keeps the most common genes and DNA. V and J calls and clone size were set by TCRdb, not the authors. This sample is represented by about 130,000 distinct CDR3 sequences; roughly a fifth of them were singletons. Clones ranked in the top ten supply around 69% of the sample.

The source is a woman in her forties or fifties with Graves' hyperthyroidism that later progressed to Graves' ophthalmopathy. Source material: blood. This chain joins TRBV7-3 to TRBJ1-1, with 9 junctional bases fitting TRBD1. The DNA sequence is given as TGTGCCAGCAGCCCATCGACAGGGGGGGACACTGAAGCTTTCTTT. It codes for CASSPSTGGDTEAFF.